This T cell receptor beta chain was captured in a study of T cell responses to AZD1222 COVID-19 vaccine. Study observations and caveats: Along spike, vaccine-associated CD4 TCRs were found throughout, with dominance at 160-218 and 743-854.

The table came from immunoSEQ multiplex PCR; TCRdb's copy has only in-frame clones and leaves some out. The sample yields 150,000 or so clones, roughly 92% seen once. CDR1 is SGHRS, CDR2 YFSETQ, per germline. Trimming removed 0 bases from V and 6 bases from J; junction bases left unmatched: 4. The CDR3 runs to 15 residues. Concerning this clone itself: The antigen is unknown.

The chain couples TRBV5-1 to TRBJ2-2; 8 bases agree with TRBD2. Source: peripheral blood, taken 28 days after the second AZD1222 dose. This TCR was recovered from an adult who received the AZD1222 COVID-19 vaccine. The CDR3 region has the DNA TGCGCCAGCAGCTTGGAAGCGGGAGTAGCCGGGGAGCTGTTTTTT. It is translated as CASSLEAGVAGELFF.